Following are 3 T cell receptor beta chains from one sample sequenced in a study of T cells in Graves' hyperthyroidism and ophthalmopathy. TCR beta CDR3 regions were amplified from RNA. During a first-round RT-PCR of the TCR CDR3, the HTBI primer set was used. Via MiXCR, TCRdb re-called the multiplex PCR reads, giving one row per CDR3 protein. The repertoire holds fewer than 750,000 distinct CDR3 sequences, just over 45% seen once, with around 8% in the top ten. The sample taken for sequencing was peripheral blood or thyroid tissue (not recorded which). These receptors were obtained from a young woman with Graves' hyperthyroidism.

The genes are TRBV2 and TRBJ2-5; TRBD2 aligns across 8 bases. CDR1 and CDR2 from the germline V gene are SNHLY and FYNNEI. The CDR3 runs to 14 residues. V dropped 6 bases and J dropped 5; count of bases not matched to a gene: 8. The CDR3 nucleotides read TGTGCCAGCAGCCCCGGACTAGCACACGAGACCCAGTACTTC. It translates to CASSPGLAHETQYF.

This rearrangement joins TRBV29-1 to TRBJ2-7, with TRBD2 identical over 7 bases. The germline CDR1 and CDR2 sequences are SQVTM and ANQGSEA. V lost 7 bases, J lost 6 bases, and 15 bases stayed unmatched. The CDR3 has 14 residues. The CDR3 loop is CSDGGFLAALEQYF. The CDR3 nucleotides are TGCAGCGACGGAGGGTTTCTAGCGGCACTCGAGCAGTACTTC.

This clonotype was recorded once. This sequence joins TRBV7-9 and TRBJ1-2; D call uncertain. V was shortened by 6 bases and J by 4 bases, with 18 bases between the two germline ends. Per the germline V gene, CDR1 is SEHNR and CDR2 is FQNEAQ (reference sequence). The CDR3 spans 15 residues. Written as DNA, the CDR3 is TGTGCCAGCAGATCGGGAGGGCCAAGTACCTATGGCTACACCTTC. Translating gives CASRSGGPSTYGYTF.